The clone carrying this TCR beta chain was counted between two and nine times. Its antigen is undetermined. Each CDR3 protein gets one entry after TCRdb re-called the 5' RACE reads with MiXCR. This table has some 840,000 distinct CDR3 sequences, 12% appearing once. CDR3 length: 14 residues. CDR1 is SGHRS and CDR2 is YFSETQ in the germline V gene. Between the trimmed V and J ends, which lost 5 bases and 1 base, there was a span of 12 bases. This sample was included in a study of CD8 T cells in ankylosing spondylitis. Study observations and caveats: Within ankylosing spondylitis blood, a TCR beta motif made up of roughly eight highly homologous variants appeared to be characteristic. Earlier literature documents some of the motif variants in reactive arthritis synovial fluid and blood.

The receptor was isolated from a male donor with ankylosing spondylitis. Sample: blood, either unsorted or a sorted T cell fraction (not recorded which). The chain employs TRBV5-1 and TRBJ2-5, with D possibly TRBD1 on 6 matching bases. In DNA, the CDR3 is TGCGCCAGCAGACGAGGGACACTCCAAGAGACCCAGTACTTC. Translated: CASRRGTLQETQYF.